This TCR beta chain is from a study of T cell responses to AZD1222 COVID-19 vaccine. Study findings and constraints: There were mostly white British donors and more females than males, and clonal diversity was possibly underestimated.

Details on this clone: Antigen unknown.

TCRdb keeps only in-frame clones here, not all; method: immunoSEQ multiplex PCR. This repertoire shows under 200,000 clones, just over 90% found once; its top ten account for roughly 4%. The sample here was peripheral blood, taken 28 days after the second dose of the MenACWY control vaccine. This clonotype was obtained from an adult who received the MenACWY meningococcal vaccine as a control.

This CDR3 reads CASSPLSGSSYNEQFF. The CDR3 region has the DNA TGTGCCAGCTCACCCCTTAGCGGGAGCTCCTACAATGAGCAGTTCTTC. The chain recombines TRBV18 with TRBJ2-1; TRBD2 agrees at 9 bases. With 3 bases clipped from V and 0 bases from J, the junction kept 3 bases outside the gene matches. Germline CDR1 and CDR2: KGHSH and LQKENI. The CDR3 sequence is 16 residues long.